The sequence of this T cell receptor (beta chain) was determined in a study of T cells in Graves' hyperthyroidism and ophthalmopathy. The CDR3 is 15 amino acids. Between the trimmed V and J ends, which lost 6 bases and 0 bases, there was a span of 14 bases. The germline V gene encodes CDR1 MNHNS and CDR2 SASEGT. Those patients with uncontrolled infection, other autoimmune disease, pregnancy or lactation were excluded. The CDR3 regions of TCR beta were amplified from RNA transcripts. In the first-round RT-PCR of the TCR CDR3, the HTBI primer set was used. Via MiXCR, TCRdb re-called the multiplex PCR reads, giving one row per CDR3 protein. The table shows about 640,000 distinct CDR3 sequences, with approximately 14% occurring only once. This clonotype was counted between two and nine times.

This clonotype originated in a woman aged 45-60 years with Graves' ophthalmopathy. Input material: blood. The rearrangement joins TRBV6-1 to TRBJ1-2, with D possibly TRBD1 on 6 matching bases. CDR3 region: CASSSRGQPNYGYTF. In DNA form, the CDR3 reads TGTGCCAGCAGCTCAAGAGGACAGCCTAACTATGGCTACACCTTC.